This section outlines one T cell receptor (beta chain) sequence together with its context. This clone was seen a handful of times. What antigen it recognizes has not been identified. No clone much larger than this one lies a single base away; base qualities are absent. The library relied on the immunoSEQ multiplex PCR assay. Sourced from immuneACCESS, this table was stored by TCRdb with only in-frame sequences that have V and J called. A share of the clones is absent; for the studies checked, an unresolved V gene accounts for under half, and the remainder has no known explanation. The sample has about 21,000 clones on record, about 91% of them singletons. 6.5% to 9% of the sample lies in the top ten. Via the germline V gene, CDR1 is SGDLS and CDR2 YYNGEE. Here V drops 3 bases and J drops 5 bases, and the junction holds 7 bases not matched to any gene. From the cysteine through the phenylalanine, the CDR3 covers 14 amino acids. Of the read, only the CDR3 DNA is kept; its 42 bases are in frame from base 1.

The data stem from a study of PD-1 and CTLA-4 blockade in melanoma (dated by TCRdb to 2020 to 2022). In the study overall: The study compared how PD-1 blockade and CTLA-4 blockade affected the melanoma-reactive CD8 T cell response in patients with melanoma.

The source is a human donor with melanoma. The chain is encoded by TRBV9 joined to TRBJ2-7; TRBD2 fits 8 bases in the junction. The material sequenced was CD8+ T cells from peripheral blood, taken before anti-PD-1 treatment. The CDR3 protein is CASSAGRVWDEQYF. The sequenced DNA is TGTGCCAGCAGCGCCGGGAGGGTTTGGGACGAGCAGTACTTC.